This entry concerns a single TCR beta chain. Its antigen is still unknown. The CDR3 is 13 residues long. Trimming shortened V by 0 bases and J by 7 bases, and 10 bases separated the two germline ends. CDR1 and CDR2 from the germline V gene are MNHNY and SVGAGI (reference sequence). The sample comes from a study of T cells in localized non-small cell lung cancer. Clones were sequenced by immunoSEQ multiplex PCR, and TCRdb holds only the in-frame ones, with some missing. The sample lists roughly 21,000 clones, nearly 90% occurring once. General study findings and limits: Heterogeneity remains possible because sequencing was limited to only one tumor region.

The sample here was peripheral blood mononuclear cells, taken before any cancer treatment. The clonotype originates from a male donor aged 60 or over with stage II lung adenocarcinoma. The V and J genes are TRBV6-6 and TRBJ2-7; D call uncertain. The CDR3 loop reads CASSYSGVGEQYF. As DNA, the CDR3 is TGTGCCAGCAGTTACTCAGGCGTGGGGGAGCAGTACTTC.